The rows below give T cell receptor beta chains drawn from one sample of a study of cytomegalovirus exposure and HLA in healthy donors. Data came from immunoSEQ multiplex PCR; TCRdb stores just in-frame clones and leaves some out. The data show around 91,000 clones, with 78% seen just once and around 4.4% held by the top ten. The sequenced material came from PBMCs. The receptors were sampled from a male donor in good health and CMV-seropositive. CDR3s include the opening cysteine and the closing phenylalanine or tryptophan. A D gene is named only where the DNA matches it firmly. Some rows have no size entry. The others give once, few or many, or a class for an expanded clone.

V	D	J	size	DNA	CDR3
TRBV7-2	.	TRBJ2-7	.	TGTGCCAGCGGGCAGCACTCCTACGAGCAGTACTTC	CASGQHSYEQYF
TRBV10-2	.	TRBJ2-3	.	TGCGCCAGTGGCCGAATGGGAGTCACAGATACGCAGTATTTT	CASGRMGVTDTQYF
TRBV18	.	TRBJ1-1	.	TGTGCCAGCTCACGAGCCCGGGGGAACACTGAAGCTTTCTTT	CASSRARGNTEAFF
TRBV6-4	.	TRBJ2-1	.	TGTGCCAGCAGCCTCTCAGGGGTCCAACGGCACAATGAGCAGTTCTTC	CASSLSGVQRHNEQFF
TRBV9	TRBD2	TRBJ2-5	.	TGTGCCAGCAGCGTAGTGGCTAGCGGGCAAGAGACCCAGTACTTC	CASSVVASGQETQYF
TRBV9	.	TRBJ1-3	few	TGTGCCAGCAGCAGATGGGACACCCGCTCTGGAAACACCATATATTTT	CASSRWDTRSGNTIYF
TRBV14	TRBD2	TRBJ2-3	once	TGTGCCAGCAGCCAATTGAGTCAGCGGGGGGAGACAGATACGCAGTATTTT	CASSQLSQRGETDTQYF
TRBV4-1	.	TRBJ1-3	.	TGCGCCAGCAGCCAAGATCTGGGCAGGGATGGTGGAAACACCATATATTTT	CASSQDLGRDGGNTIYF
TRBV28	.	TRBJ2-7	.	TGTGCCACCGGAGGGACAGCTTCCTACGAGCAGTACTTC	CATGGTASYEQYF
TRBV5-4	.	TRBJ1-6	.	TGTGCCAGCAGCCTTGACAGGATTTCGCCCCTCCACTTT	CASSLDRISPLHF
TRBV27	.	TRBJ2-2	few	TGTGCCAGCAGCTGGCGGGGGAACACCGGGGAGCTGTTTTTT	CASSWRGNTGELFF
TRBV27	.	TRBJ1-2	.	TGTGCCAGCAGCCCCCCGGGTCGTTATGGCTACACCTTC	CASSPPGRYGYTF
TRBV5-8	.	TRBJ2-1	once	TGTGCCAGCAGCCCGGGACACAGCTCCTACAATGAGCAGTTCTTC	CASSPGHSSYNEQFF
TRBV6-1	TRBD2	TRBJ2-7	.	TGTGCCAGCAGTGGTATTAGCGGGAGTTCCTACGAGCAGTACTTC	CASSGISGSSYEQYF
TRBV28	TRBD1	TRBJ1-2	.	TGTGCCAGCAGTTTCCCAGGCGGGGGGACAGGGGGCGGCTACACCTTC	CASSFPGGGTGGGYTF
TRBV6-5	.	TRBJ1-2	.	TGTGCCAGCAGTTACTCGACGGGGGGTGGGTATGGCTACACCTTC	CASSYSTGGGYGYTF
TRBV4-1	TRBD2	TRBJ2-3	.	TGCGCCAGCAGCCAAGAAGGCGACGGGAGGGGCACAGATACGCAGTATTTT	CASSQEGDGRGTDTQYF
TRBV2	.	TRBJ2-1	few	TGTGCCAGCAGTGAAGTGGCAGAGCAGTTCTTC	CASSEVAEQFF
TRBV19	.	TRBJ1-5	.	TGTGCCAGTAACCAGGGGCTTACGGTCGGCCAGCCCCAGCATTTT	CASNQGLTVGQPQHF
TRBV12-5	TRBD2	TRBJ2-5	.	TGTGCTAGTGGTTTGCAACTAGCGGGGAAAGAGACCCAGTACTTC	CASGLQLAGKETQYF
TRBV7-8	.	TRBJ1-2	once	TGTGCCAGCAGCTTCGGGGACACACTCTATGGCTACACCTTC	CASSFGDTLYGYTF
TRBV5-5	.	TRBJ2-7	few	TGTGCCAGCAGCTTTCGTCTGGGTGGAGGGGCACCCTACGAGCAGTACTTC	CASSFRLGGGAPYEQYF
TRBV30	.	TRBJ2-1	.	TGTGCCTGGAGTGTATCGACAGGTCACACTGAGCAGTTCTTC	CAWSVSTGHTEQFF
TRBV6-1	.	TRBJ1-2	.	TGTGCCAGCAGTGATGGAGGGGCTCTTGGCTACACCTTC	CASSDGGALGYTF
TRBV7-9	TRBD1	TRBJ1-2	.	TGTGCCAGCAGCTCACAGGGGGCCTCGTCCTATGGCTACACCTTC	CASSSQGASSYGYTF
TRBV7-9	TRBD1	TRBJ2-5	once	TGTGCCAGCAGCTTAGGGTCTACAGGGGGAGAGACCCAGTACTTC	CASSLGSTGGETQYF
TRBV12-5	.	TRBJ2-7	.	TGTGCTAGTGGTTTGGTAATACCACCGGGACACTTTATTAGCTCCTACGAGCAGTACTTC	CASGLVIPPGHFISSYEQYF
TRBV16	.	TRBJ2-7	.	TGTGCCAGCAGCCAATCTTTGGGGCACCAGTACTTC	CASSQSLGHQYF
TRBV7-2	.	TRBJ2-2	.	TGTGCCAGCAGCCGAAGACTCCCGGAGAACACCGGGGAGCTGTTTTTT	CASSRRLPENTGELFF
TRBV27	.	TRBJ2-2	once	TGTGCCAGCAGTTTATCGGCTCCCGGGGAGCTGTTTTTT	CASSLSAPGELFF
TRBV7-2	.	TRBJ2-3	.	TGTGCCAGCAGCCCCCGCTTCTGGGGCACGAGCACAGATACGCAGTATTTT	CASSPRFWGTSTDTQYF
TRBV6-1	TRBD1	TRBJ1-6	.	TGTGCCAGCAGTGAGGACAGGGCGGTTCTTTCACCCCTCCACTTT	CASSEDRAVLSPLHF
TRBV2	.	TRBJ1-1	.	TGTGCCAGCAGCCTCAGGGGTTTCACTGAAGCTTTCTTT	CASSLRGFTEAFF
TRBV27	.	TRBJ2-2	.	TGTGCCAGCAAGGCGGAATCGAACACCGGGGAGCTGTTTTTT	CASKAESNTGELFF
TRBV5-4	.	TRBJ2-3	.	TGTGCCAGCAGCTTGGGTGGGCAGGGGATTGGAGATACGCAGTATTTT	CASSLGGQGIGDTQYF
TRBV11-2	TRBD1	TRBJ1-2	.	TGTGCCATCGGAGACAGGGGGCCTGGCGGCTACACCTTC	CAIGDRGPGGYTF
TRBV6-6	.	TRBJ1-1	.	TGTGCCAGCAGTTACTTACCCGGGGTTGGGGACACTGAAGCTTTCTTT	CASSYLPGVGDTEAFF
TRBV28	TRBD2	TRBJ2-5	.	TGTGCCAGCAGCCGAGGGGAGGGAGCAGCGGAGACCCAGTACTTC	CASSRGEGAAETQYF
TRBV28	.	TRBJ2-1	.	TGTGCCAGCAGCACCGAAGCGGGTTACAATGAGCAGTTCTTC	CASSTEAGYNEQFF
TRBV28	.	TRBJ2-1	.	TGTGCCAGCAGTCCGCAAGACTTTAGCTCCTACAATGAGCAGTTCTTC	CASSPQDFSSYNEQFF
TRBV6-6	TRBD2	TRBJ2-2	.	TGTGCCAGCAGCGACCTTTCTGCGGGGGGGACCGGGGAGCTGTTTTTT	CASSDLSAGGTGELFF
TRBV30	TRBD1	TRBJ1-2	.	TGTGCCTGGAGTGGGTACGACAGGGGGCCAGGCTACACCTTC	CAWSGYDRGPGYTF
TRBV27	TRBD1	TRBJ2-5	.	TGTGCCAGCAGTTTAGGACAGGGCGAAGAGACCCAGTACTTC	CASSLGQGEETQYF
TRBV7-8	.	TRBJ1-5	.	TGTGCCAGCAGCTTGGGGCGGAATCAGCCCCAGCATTTT	CASSLGRNQPQHF
TRBV19	TRBD2	TRBJ2-1	.	TGTGCCAGTAGTATAGGGGGACTAGCGGAAAATGAGCAGTTCTTC	CASSIGGLAENEQFF
TRBV5-1	TRBD2	TRBJ2-3	.	TGCGCCAGCACGCCCTTGCAACTAGCGGGGGCCTATACCAGCACAGATACGCAGTATTTT	CASTPLQLAGAYTSTDTQYF
TRBV5-1	.	TRBJ1-3	few	TGCGCCAGCAGCCGGGCGGGGTCCTCTGGAAACACCATATATTTT	CASSRAGSSGNTIYF
TRBV21-1	.	TRBJ2-7	.	TGTGCCAGCAGCAAAGGGTTCCAGGGCTCCTACGAGCAGTACTTC	CASSKGFQGSYEQYF
TRBV18	.	TRBJ2-7	.	TGTGCCAGCTCACTAGGAGGGGACGGCTCCTACGAGCAGTACTTC	CASSLGGDGSYEQYF
TRBV14	TRBD1	TRBJ1-3	.	TGTGCCAGCAGCCGATTTTGGGACAGCGGCGCCTCTGGAAACACCATATATTTT	CASSRFWDSGASGNTIYF
TRBV6-4	TRBD1	TRBJ1-4	few	TGTGCCAGCAGTGCGACAGGGGGAGTAACTAATGAAAAACTGTTTTTT	CASSATGGVTNEKLFF